This T cell receptor beta chain was sequenced during a study of blood T cell repertoires in COVID-19. Across the whole study: Spain, Italy and the United States supplied samples that represented acute and convalescent COVID-19.

Profiled with immunoSEQ multiplex PCR; TCRdb holds only in-frame clones, not every one. This sample has about 26,000 clones, with about 90% found just once. Germline V gene sequence: CDR1 LGHNA, CDR2 YNFKEQ. This CDR3 has 16 amino acids. J was trimmed by 2 bases and V by 4 bases; bases with no gene match: 8. Source material: peripheral blood. This clonotype was sampled from a human donor in a cohort sampled during active COVID-19. The chain is built from TRBV4-2 and TRBJ1-2; 9 nucleotides align to TRBD1. The CDR3 is CASSRTTGGTNYGYTF. The CDR3, as DNA: TGTGCCAGCAGCCGCACGACAGGGGGTACCAACTATGGCTACACCTTC.